Below, one TCR beta chain is given with its context. CDR1 is LGHNT and CDR2 is FRNRAP in the germline V gene. The CDR3 loop spans 13 amino acids. V lost 1 base, J lost 2 bases, and 5 bases lay in between. The data were taken from a study of primary melanoma T cells and metastatic recurrence. Study information: Tumors were T2–T4 primary melanomas thicker than 1 mm.

Assay used: immunoSEQ multiplex PCR; TCRdb lists only in-frame clones, some missing. The sample holds roughly 320 clones, around 82% seen once. This chain joins TRBV12-5 and TRBJ1-1; D not resolved. The specimen was melanoma tumor tissue. The TCR comes from a human donor with melanoma. The CDR3 sequence is CASGLEANTEAFF. For the CDR3, the DNA is TGTGCTAGTGGTTTGGAAGCTAACACTGAAGCTTTCTTT.